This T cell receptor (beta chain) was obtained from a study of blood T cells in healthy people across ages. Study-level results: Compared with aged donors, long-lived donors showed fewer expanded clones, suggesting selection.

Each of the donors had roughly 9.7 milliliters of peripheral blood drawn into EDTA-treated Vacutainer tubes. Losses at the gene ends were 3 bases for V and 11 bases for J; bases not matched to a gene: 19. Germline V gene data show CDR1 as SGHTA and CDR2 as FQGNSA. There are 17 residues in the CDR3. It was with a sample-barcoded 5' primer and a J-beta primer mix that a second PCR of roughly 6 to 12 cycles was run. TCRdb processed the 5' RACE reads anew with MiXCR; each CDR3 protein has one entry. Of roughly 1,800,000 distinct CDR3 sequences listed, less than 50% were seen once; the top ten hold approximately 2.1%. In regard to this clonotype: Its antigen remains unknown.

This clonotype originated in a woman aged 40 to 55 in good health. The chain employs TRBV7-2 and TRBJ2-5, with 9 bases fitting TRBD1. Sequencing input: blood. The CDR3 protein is CASSFTWDRVKAGEQYF. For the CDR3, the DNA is TGTGCCAGCAGCTTTACCTGGGACAGGGTAAAAGCTGGTGAGCAGTACTTC.